This T cell receptor (beta chain) was obtained from a study of cytomegalovirus exposure and HLA in healthy donors. Study outcomes and limitations: Most observed TCR sequences were rare, whereas some public TCRs were detected in many donors. Within an earlier analysis, most TCR beta V segments proved productive either about 87% or about 30% of the time. Other equally common chains were less clonally expanded than HLA-associated TCR beta chains, a later analysis showed.

Each donor was nominally healthy when sampled (though unrecorded immune exposures were likely). On this clone: What it recognizes is unknown.

CDR1 and CDR2 from the germline V gene are SGHDT and YYEEEE. CDR3 length equals 14 residues. Trimming removed 2 bases from V and 2 bases from J, with 11 bases in between. The PCR employed 60 Vbeta primers together with 13 Jbeta primers. Some clones are missing from TCRdb's copy, which holds only in-frame ones; the method was immunoSEQ multiplex PCR. The sample records fewer than 200,000 clones, 75% to 80% being singletons. The V and J genes are TRBV5-6 and TRBJ2-7; TRBD1 might be the D (5 bases). What was sequenced was PBMCs. The TCR comes from a man aged 40-49 years in good health and CMV-seropositive. CDR3 coding DNA: TGTGCCAGCAGCTTATCGTGGGGCACCTACGAGCAGTACTTC. Translation: CASSLSWGTYEQYF. Drawing the rest from reference TRBV5-6 and TRBJ2-7, the complete variable domain is DAGVTQSPTHLIKTRGQQVTLRCSPKSGHDTVSWYQQALGQGPQFIFQYYEEEERQRGNFPDRFSGHQFPNYSSELNVNALLLGDSALYLCASSLSWGTYEQYFGPGTRLTVT.